The clone carrying this T cell receptor (beta chain) was found many times. Its antigen is not known. CDR3 length equals 15 residues. Germline V lookup: CDR1 SGHRS, CDR2 YFSETQ. Between the trimmed V and J ends, which lost 7 bases and 0 bases, there was a span of 16 bases. Naive CD4+ cells had CD25+ Tregs removed. Full-length variable regions came from constant-region reverse primers plus semi-nested Nested Universal Primer A PCR. TCRdb used MiXCR to reprocess the 5' RACE reads, holding one entry per CDR3 protein. The table shows 45,000 to 55,000 distinct CDR3 sequences, with approximately 23% occurring only once. Overall study results and limits: In terms of TCR gene usage, tumor memory CD4+ T cells clustered together with blood and lymph node memory CD4+ cells, as well as with lymph node naive CD4+ cells. Tumor Tregs overlapped most with tumor, then blood, naive CD4+ cells.

Sequenced input: tumor-infiltrating naive CD4+ T cells sorted from the breast tumor. Stated subset: naive CD4+ T cells, CD4+CD45RA+CD25-. The chain recombines TRBV5-1 with TRBJ2-5; possibly TRBD2 for D (7 bases). The TCR sequence derives from a female donor with breast cancer. CDR3: CASQSTGRDQETQYF. The DNA of the CDR3 is TGCGCCAGCCAATCTACAGGGAGGGACCAAGAGACCCAGTACTTC.